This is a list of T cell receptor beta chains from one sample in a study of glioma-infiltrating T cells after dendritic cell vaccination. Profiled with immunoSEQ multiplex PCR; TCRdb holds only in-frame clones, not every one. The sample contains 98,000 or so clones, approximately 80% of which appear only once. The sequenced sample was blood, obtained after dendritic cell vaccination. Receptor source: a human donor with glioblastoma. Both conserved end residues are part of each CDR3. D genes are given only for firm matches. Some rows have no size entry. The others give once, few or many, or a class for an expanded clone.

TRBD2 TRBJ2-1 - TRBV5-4 TGTGCCAGCAGCTTGGTGGGCACGGGACTAGCGGGAGGTAATGAGCAGTTCTTC CASSLVGTGLAGGNEQFF
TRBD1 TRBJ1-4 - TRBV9 TGTGCCAGCAGCGCCAGGGACAGGGGGAATGAAAAACTGTTTTTT CASSARDRGNEKLFF
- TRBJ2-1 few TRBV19 TGTGCCAGTAGTATCTTGGGGGGTGTAACCTACAATGAGCAGTTCTTC CASSILGGVTYNEQFF
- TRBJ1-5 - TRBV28 TGTGCCAGCAGTTTGGCAGGGAGCAATCAGCCCCAGCATTTT CASSLAGSNQPQHF
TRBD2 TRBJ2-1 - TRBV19 TGTGCCAGTAGAGAGGTCAGCGGGAGGGGCTACAATGAGCAGTTCTTC CASREVSGRGYNEQFF
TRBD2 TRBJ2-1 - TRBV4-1 TGCGCCAGCAGCCAAGCCGTACTACTAGCGGGAGGCAATGAGCAGTTCTTC CASSQAVLLAGGNEQFF
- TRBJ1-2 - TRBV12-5 TGTGCTAGTGGTTTGGTACCCGCAGTCCACTATGGCTACACCTTC CASGLVPAVHYGYTF
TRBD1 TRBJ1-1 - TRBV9 TGTGCCAGCAGCGTAGCAGGGGGCCTCTTTCACACTGAAGCTTTCTTT CASSVAGGLFHTEAFF
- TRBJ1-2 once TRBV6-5 TGTGCCAGCAGTTACAACGAGGGAACAACTAACTATGGCTACACCTTC CASSYNEGTTNYGYTF
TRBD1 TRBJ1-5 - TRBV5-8 TGTGCCAGCAGCTCCCTCCGGGGGCAGGGGGGTCAGCCCCAGCATTTT CASSSLRGQGGQPQHF
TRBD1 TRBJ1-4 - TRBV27 TGTGCCAGCAGTGTCCGGGACAGGGAAAAACTGTTTTTT CASSVRDREKLFF
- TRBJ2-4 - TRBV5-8 TGTGCCAGCAGCTTGAACGGCAAAAACATTCAGTACTTC CASSLNGKNIQYF
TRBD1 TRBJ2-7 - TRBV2 TGTGCCAACTCGCGGGACAGGGGTGACGAGCAGTACTTC CANSRDRGDEQYF
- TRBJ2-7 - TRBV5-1 TGCGCCAGCAGCTTACTCGATCAGGGAGGCTACGAGCAGTACTTC CASSLLDQGGYEQYF
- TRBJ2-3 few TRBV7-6 TGTGCCAGCAGCTTAGAATCCCACCTTAGCGGTAGCACAGATACGCAGTATTTT CASSLESHLSGSTDTQYF
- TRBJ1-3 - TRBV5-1 TGCGCCAGCAGCTTGGTTTCAGGAAACTCTGGAAACACCATATATTTT CASSLVSGNSGNTIYF
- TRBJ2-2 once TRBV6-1 TGTGCCAGCAGTGTCGGGAGATCCGGGGAGCTGTTTTTT CASSVGRSGELFF
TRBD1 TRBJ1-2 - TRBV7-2 TGTGCCAGCAGCTCACAAGCCGGGACAGGCTATGGCTACACCTTC CASSSQAGTGYGYTF
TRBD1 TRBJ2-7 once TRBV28 TGTGCCAGCAGTAGATCAGGGGGAAGTTACGAGCAGTACTTC CASSRSGGSYEQYF
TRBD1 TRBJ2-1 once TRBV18 TGTGCCAGCTCAGTCGGTTGGGACAGCAATGAGCAGTTCTTC CASSVGWDSNEQFF
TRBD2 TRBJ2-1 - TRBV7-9 TGTGCCAGCAGCCAGAGCGGGGGGTCCTACAATGAGCAGTTCTTC CASSQSGGSYNEQFF
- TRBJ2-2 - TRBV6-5 TGTGCCAGCAGGGACAGCTACAACACCGGGGAGCTGTTTTTT CASRDSYNTGELFF
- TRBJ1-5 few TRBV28 TGTGCCAGCAGTCTTCAGGGTTATCAGCCCCAGCATTTT CASSLQGYQPQHF
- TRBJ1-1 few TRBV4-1 TGCGCCAGCAGCCAACCTGGACTCAGGACCAACACTGAAGCTTTCTTT CASSQPGLRTNTEAFF
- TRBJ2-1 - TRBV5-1 TGCGCCAGCAGCTTGGTTCTACAGGCCTACAATGAGCAGTTCTTC CASSLVLQAYNEQFF
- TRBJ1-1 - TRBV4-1 TGCGCCAGCAGCCAAGAGGGGGCGCGGAACACTGAAGCTTTCTTT CASSQEGARNTEAFF
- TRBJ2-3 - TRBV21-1 TGTGCCAGCAGCAACCTGGAGCGGGGGGGCCATCTATCCACAGATACGCAGTATTTT CASSNLERGGHLSTDTQYF